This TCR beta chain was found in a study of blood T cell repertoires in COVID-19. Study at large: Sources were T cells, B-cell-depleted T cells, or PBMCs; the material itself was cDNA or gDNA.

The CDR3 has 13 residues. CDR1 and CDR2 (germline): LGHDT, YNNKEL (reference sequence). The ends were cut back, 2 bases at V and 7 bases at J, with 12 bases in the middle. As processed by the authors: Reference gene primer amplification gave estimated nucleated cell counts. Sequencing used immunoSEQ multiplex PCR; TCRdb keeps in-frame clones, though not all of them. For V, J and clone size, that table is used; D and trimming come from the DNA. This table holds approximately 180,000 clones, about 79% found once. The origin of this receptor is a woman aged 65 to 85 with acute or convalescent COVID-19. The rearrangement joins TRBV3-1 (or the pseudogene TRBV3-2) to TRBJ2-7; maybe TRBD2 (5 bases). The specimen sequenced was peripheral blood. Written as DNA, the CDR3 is TGTGCCAGCAGCCAACTAGCAGTTGGTGAGCAGTACTTC. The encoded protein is CASSQLAVGEQYF.